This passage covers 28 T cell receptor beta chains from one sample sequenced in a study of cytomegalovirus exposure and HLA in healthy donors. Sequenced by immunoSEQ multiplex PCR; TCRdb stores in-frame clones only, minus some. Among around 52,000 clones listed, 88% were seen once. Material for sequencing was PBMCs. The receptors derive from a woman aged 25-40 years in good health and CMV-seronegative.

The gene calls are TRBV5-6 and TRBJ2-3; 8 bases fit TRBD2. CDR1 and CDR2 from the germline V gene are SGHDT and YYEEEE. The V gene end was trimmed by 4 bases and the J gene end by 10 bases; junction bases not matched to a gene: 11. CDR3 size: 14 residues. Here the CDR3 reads CASSDQKLAAAQYF. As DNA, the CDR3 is TGTGCCAGCAGCGATCAAAAACTAGCGGCAGCGCAGTATTTT.

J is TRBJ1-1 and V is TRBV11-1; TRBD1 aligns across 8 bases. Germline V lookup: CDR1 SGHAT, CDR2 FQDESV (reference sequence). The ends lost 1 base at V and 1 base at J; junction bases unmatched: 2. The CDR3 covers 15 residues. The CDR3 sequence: CASSLGQGRNTEAFF. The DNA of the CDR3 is TGTGCCAGCAGCTTAGGACAGGGGAGGAACACTGAAGCTTTCTTT.

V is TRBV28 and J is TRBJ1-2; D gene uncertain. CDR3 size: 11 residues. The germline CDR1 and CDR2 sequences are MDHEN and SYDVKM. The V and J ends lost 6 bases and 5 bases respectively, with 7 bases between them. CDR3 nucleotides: TGTGCCAGCAGCTTTGCGTATGGCTACACCTTC. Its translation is CASSFAYGYTF.

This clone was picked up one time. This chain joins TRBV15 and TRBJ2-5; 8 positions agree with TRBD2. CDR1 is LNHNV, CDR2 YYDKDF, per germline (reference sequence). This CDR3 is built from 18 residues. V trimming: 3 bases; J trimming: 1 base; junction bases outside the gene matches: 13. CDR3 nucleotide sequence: TGTGCCACCAGCAGGGCCCGCCCCAGCGGGAGCCTCCAAGAGACCCAGTACTTC. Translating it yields CATSRARPSGSLQETQYF.

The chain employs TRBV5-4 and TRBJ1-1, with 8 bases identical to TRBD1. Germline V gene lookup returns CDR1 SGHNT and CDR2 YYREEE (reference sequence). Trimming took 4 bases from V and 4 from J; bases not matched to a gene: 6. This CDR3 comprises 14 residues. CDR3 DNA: TGTGCCAGCAGCCCAGGGGGCCGAGGCACTGAAGCTTTCTTT. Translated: CASSPGGRGTEAFF. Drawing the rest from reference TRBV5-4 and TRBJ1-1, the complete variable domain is ETGVTQSPTHLIKTRGQQVTLRCSSQSGHNTVSWYQQALGQGPQFIFQYYREEENGRGNFPPRFSGLQFPNYSSELNVNALELDDSALYLCASSPGGRGTEAFFGQGTRLTVV.

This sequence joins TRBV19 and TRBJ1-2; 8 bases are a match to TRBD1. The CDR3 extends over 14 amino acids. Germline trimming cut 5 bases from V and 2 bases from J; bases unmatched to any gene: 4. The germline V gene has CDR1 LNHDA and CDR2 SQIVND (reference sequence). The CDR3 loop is CASSARQGNYGYTF. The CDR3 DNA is TGTGCCAGTAGTGCTAGACAGGGGAACTATGGCTACACCTTC.

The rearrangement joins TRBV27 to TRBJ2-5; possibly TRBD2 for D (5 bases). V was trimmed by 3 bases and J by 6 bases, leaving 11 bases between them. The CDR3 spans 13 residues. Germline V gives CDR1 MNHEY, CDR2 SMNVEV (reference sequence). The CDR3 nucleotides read TGTGCCAGCAGTTTTGAGGGAAGGAAGACCCAGTACTTC. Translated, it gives CASSFEGRKTQYF.

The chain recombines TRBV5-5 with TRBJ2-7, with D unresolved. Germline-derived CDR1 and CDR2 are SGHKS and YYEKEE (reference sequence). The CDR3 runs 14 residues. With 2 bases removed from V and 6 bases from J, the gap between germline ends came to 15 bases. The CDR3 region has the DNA TGTGCCAGCAGCTTAGACATATTCCCCCTCGAGCAGTACTTC. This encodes CASSLDIFPLEQYF.

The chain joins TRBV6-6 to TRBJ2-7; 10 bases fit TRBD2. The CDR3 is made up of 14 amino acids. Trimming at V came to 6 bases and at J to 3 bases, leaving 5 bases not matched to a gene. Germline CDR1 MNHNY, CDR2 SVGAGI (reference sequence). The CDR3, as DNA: TGTGCCAGCAGGGTAGCGGGAGGTGGCTACGAGCAGTACTTC. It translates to CASRVAGGGYEQYF.

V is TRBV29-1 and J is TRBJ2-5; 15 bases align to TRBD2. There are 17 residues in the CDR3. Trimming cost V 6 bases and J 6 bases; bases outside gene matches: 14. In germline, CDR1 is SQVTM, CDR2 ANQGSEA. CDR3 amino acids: CSVKGLAGGALQKTQYF. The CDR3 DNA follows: TGCAGCGTGAAGGGACTAGCGGGAGGAGCCCTTCAAAAGACCCAGTACTTC.

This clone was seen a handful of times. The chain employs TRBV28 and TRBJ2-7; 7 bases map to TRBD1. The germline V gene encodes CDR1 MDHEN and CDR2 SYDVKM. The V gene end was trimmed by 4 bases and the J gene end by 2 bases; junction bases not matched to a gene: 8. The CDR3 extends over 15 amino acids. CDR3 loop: CASSSWTGQTYEQYF. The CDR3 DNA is TGTGCCAGCAGTTCCTGGACAGGACAAACCTACGAGCAGTACTTC.

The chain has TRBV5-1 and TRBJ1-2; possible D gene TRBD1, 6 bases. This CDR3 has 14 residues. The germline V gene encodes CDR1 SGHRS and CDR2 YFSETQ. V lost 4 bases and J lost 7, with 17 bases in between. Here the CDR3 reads CASSQLGGLGGYTF. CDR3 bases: TGCGCCAGCAGCCAGTTGGGGGGGCTGGGTGGCTACACCTTC.

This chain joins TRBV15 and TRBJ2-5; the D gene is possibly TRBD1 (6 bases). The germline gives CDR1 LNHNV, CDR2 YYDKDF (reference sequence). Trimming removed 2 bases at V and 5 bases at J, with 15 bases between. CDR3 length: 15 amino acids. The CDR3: CATSRQNRVGETQYF. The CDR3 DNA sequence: TGTGCCACCAGCAGACAAAACAGGGTCGGGGAGACCCAGTACTTC. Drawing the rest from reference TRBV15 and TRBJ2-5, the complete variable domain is DAMVIQNPRYQVTQFGKPVTLSCSQTLNHNVMYWYQQKSSQAPKLLFHYYDKDFNNEADTPDNFQSRRPNTSFCFLDIRSPGLGDTAMYLCATSRQNRVGETQYFGPGTRLLVL.

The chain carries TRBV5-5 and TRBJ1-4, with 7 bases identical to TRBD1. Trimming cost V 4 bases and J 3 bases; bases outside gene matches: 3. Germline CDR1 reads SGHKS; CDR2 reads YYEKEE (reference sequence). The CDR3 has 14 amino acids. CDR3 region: CASSPGGPNEKLFF. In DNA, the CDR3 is TGTGCCAGCAGCCCAGGGGGGCCTAATGAAAAACTGTTTTTT.

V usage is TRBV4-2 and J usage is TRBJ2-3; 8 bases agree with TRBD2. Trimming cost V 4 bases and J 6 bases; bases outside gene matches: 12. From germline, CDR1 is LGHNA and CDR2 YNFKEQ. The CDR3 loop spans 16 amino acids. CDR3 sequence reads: CASSRTEAGDPDTQYF. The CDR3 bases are TGTGCCAGCAGCCGTACAGAAGCGGGAGATCCCGATACGCAGTATTTT.

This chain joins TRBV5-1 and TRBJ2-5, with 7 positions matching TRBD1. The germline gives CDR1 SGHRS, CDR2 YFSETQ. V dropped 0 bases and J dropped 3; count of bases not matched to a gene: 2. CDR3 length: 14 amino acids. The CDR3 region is CASSLVGQKETQYF. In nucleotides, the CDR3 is TGCGCCAGCAGCTTGGTGGGACAGAAAGAGACCCAGTACTTC.

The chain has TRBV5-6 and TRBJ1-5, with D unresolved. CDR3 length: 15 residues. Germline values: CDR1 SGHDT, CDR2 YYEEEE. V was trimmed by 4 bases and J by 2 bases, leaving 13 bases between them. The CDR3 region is CASSPGTAGNQPQHF. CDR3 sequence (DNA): TGTGCCAGCAGCCCTGGCACGGCGGGCAATCAGCCCCAGCATTTT.

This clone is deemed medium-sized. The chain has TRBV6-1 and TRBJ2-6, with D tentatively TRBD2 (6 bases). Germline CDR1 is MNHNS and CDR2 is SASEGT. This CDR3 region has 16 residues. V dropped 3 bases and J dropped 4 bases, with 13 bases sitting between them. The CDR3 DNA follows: TGTGCCAGCAGTGACGGTCGGGGGAACGGGGCCAACGTCCTGACTTTC. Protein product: CASSDGRGNGANVLTF.

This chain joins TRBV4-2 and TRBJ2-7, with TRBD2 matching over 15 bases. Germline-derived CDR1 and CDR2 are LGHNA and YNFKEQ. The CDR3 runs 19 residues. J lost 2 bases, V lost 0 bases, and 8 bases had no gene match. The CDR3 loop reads CASSQEDAGLAGGAYEQYF. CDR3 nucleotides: TGTGCCAGCAGCCAAGAGGACGCGGGACTAGCGGGAGGCGCCTACGAGCAGTACTTC.

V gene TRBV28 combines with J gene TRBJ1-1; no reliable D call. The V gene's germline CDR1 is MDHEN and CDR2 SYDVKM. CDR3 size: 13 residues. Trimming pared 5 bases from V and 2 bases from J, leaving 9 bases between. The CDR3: CASSLLSNTEAFF. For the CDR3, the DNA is TGTGCCAGCAGTCTCCTCTCCAACACTGAAGCTTTCTTT.

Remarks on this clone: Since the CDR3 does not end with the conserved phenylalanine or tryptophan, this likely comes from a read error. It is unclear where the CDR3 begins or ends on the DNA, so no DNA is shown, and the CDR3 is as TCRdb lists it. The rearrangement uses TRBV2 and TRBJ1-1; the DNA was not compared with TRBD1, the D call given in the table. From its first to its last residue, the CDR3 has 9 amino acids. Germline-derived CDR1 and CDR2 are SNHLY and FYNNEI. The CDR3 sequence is CASSYRVIL.

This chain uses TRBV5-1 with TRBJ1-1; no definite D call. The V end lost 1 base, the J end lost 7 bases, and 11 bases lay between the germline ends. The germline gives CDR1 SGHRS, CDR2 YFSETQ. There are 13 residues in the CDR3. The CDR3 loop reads CASSLNPSYEAFF. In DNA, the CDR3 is TGCGCCAGCAGCTTGAACCCCTCCTATGAAGCTTTCTTT.

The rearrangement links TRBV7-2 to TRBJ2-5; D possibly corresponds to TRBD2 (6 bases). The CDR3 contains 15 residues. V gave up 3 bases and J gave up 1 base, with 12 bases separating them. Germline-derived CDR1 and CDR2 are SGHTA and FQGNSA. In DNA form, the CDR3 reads TGTGCCAGCAGCTTGGCTAGCGTCCCCCAAGAGACCCAGTACTTC. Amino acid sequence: CASSLASVPQETQYF.

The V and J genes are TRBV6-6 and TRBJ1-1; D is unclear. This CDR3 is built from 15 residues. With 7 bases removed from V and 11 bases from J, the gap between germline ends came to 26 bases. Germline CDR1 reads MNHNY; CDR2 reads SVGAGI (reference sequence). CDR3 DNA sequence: TGTGCCAGCACCTACTGGGGAGGCGTGGAAGTATGGGCTTTCTTT. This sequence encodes CASTYWGGVEVWAFF.

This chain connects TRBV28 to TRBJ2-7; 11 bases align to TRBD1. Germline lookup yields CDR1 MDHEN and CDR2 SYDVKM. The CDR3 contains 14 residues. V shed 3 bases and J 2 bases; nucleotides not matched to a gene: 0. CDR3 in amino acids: CASSLGQGAYEQYF. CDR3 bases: TGTGCCAGCAGTTTGGGACAGGGGGCCTACGAGCAGTACTTC.

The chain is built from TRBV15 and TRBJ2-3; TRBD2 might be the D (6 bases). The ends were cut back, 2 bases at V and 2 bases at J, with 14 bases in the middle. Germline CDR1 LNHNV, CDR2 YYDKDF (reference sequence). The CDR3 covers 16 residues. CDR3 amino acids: CATSRPYSGLTDTQYF. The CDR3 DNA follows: TGTGCCACCAGCAGACCCTATAGCGGCCTCACAGATACGCAGTATTTT.

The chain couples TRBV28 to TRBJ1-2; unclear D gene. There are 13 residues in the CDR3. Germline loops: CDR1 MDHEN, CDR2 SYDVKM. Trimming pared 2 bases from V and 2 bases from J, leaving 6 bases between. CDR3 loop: CASSLAGNYGYTF. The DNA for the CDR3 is TGTGCCAGCAGTTTAGCGGGGAACTATGGCTACACCTTC.

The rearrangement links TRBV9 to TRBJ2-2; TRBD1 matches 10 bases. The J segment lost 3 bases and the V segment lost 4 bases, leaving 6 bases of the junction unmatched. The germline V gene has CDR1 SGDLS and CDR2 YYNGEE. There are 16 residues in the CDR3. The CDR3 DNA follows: TGTGCCAGCAGCCCCAGACAGGGGGCTTACACCGGGGAGCTGTTTTTT. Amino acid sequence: CASSPRQGAYTGELFF.